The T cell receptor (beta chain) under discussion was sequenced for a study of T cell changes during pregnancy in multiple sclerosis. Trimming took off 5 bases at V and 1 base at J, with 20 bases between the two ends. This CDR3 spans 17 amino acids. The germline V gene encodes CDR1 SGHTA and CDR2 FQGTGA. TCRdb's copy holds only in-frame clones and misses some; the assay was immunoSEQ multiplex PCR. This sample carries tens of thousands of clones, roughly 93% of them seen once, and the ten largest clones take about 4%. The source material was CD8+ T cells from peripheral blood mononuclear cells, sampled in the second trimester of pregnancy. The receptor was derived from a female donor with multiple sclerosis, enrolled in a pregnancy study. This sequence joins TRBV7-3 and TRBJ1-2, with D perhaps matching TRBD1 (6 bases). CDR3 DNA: TGTGCCAGCAGCCCCACCGCATCGACAGGCTTTAACTATGGCTACACCTTC. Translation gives CASSPTASTGFNYGYTF.